This TCR beta chain was identified during a study of response to subunit inactivated influenza vaccine. Overall study results and limits: After each seasonal influenza vaccination, few new T cells are recruited, the authors suggested.

TCRdb independently ran MiXCR on the RT-PCR reads; one entry per CDR3 protein. The sample lists about half a million distinct CDR3 sequences, about 8% occurring once. Of note for this clonotype: Its specificity is not known.

Germline CDR1 LGHNA, CDR2 YSLEER. This CDR3 has 15 residues. Trimming cost V 0 bases and J 4 bases, with 12 bases left between them. This material consisted of PBMCs from blood, taken approximately 25 months after vaccination. J is TRBJ2-5 and V is TRBV4-3; maybe TRBD1 (6 bases). The source is a man between 50 and 70 years old who received an inactivated influenza vaccine. For the CDR3, the DNA is TGCGCCAGCAGCCAAGATATCTCCAGGGGAGAGACCCAGTACTTC. It encodes CASSQDISRGETQYF.